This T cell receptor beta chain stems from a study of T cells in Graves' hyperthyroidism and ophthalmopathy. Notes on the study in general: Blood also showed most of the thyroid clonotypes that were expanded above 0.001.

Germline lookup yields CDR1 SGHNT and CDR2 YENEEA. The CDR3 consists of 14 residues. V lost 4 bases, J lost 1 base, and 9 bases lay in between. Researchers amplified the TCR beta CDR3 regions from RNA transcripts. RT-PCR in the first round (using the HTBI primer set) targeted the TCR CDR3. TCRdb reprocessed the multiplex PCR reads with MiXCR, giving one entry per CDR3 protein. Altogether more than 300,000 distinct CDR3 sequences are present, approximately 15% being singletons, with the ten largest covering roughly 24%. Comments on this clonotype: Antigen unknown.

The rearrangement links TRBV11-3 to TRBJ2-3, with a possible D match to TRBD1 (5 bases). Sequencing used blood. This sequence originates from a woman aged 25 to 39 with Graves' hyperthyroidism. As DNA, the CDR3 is TGTGCCAGCAGCTCGACGACAGGCACAGATACGCAGTATTTT. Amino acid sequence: CASSSTTGTDTQYF.